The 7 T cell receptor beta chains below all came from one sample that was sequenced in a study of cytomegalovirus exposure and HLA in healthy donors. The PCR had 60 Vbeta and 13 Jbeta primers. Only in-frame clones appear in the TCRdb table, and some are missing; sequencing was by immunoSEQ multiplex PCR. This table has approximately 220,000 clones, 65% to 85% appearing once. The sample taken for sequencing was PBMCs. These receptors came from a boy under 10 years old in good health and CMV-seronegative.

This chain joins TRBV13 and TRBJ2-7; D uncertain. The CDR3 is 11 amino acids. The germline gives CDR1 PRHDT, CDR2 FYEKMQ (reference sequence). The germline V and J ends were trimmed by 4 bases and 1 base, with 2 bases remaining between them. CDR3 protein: CASSSSYEQYF. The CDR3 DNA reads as TGTGCCAGCAGCTCTTCCTACGAGCAGTACTTC.

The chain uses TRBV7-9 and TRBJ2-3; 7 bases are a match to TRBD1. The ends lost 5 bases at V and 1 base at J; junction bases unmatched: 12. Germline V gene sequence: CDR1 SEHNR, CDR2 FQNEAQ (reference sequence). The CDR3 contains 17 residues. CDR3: CASSQNDRVVGTDTQYF. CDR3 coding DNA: TGTGCCAGCAGCCAAAACGACAGGGTAGTCGGCACAGATACGCAGTATTTT.

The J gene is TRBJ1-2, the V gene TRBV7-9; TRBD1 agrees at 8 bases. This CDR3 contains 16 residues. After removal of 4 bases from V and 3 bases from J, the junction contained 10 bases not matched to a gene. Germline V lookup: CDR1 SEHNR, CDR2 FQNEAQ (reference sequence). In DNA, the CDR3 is TGTGCCAGCAGCTCCGATCAGGGGGCCGGGGACTATGGCTACACCTTC. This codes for CASSSDQGAGDYGYTF.

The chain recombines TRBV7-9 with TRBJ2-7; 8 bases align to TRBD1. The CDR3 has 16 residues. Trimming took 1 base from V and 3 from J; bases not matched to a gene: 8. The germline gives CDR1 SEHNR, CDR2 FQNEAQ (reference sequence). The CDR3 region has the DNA TGTGCCAGCAGCTTAGATGGACAGGGCCCCCTCTACGAGCAGTACTTC. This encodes CASSLDGQGPLYEQYF.

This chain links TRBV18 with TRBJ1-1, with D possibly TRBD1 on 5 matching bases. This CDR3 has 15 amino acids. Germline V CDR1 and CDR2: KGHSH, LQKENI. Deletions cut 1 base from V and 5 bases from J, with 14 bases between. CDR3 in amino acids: CASSPLHQGGTEAFF. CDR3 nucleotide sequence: TGTGCCAGCTCACCACTCCATCAGGGAGGAACTGAAGCTTTCTTT.

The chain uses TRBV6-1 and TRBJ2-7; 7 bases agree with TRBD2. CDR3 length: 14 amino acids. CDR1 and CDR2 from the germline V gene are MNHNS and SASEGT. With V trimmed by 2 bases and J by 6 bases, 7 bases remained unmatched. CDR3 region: CASSEPQRETEQYF. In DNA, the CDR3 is TGTGCCAGCAGTGAACCTCAGCGGGAAACCGAGCAGTACTTC.

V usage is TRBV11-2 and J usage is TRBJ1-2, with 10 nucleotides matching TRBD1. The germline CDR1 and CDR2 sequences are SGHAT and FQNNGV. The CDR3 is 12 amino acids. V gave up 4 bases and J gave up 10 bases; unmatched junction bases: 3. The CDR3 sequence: CASSWTGGNYTF. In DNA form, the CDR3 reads TGTGCCAGCAGCTGGACAGGGGGGAACTACACCTTC.